These T cell receptor beta chains were read from a single sample in a study of Graves' ophthalmopathy and Graves' hyperthyroidism. TCRdb used MiXCR to reprocess the multiplex PCR reads, holding one entry per CDR3 protein. Of about 500,000 distinct CDR3 sequences in the sample, approximately 15% were seen once. The sequencing input was blood. The receptors derive from a woman aged 25 to 39 with Graves' ophthalmopathy. Both conserved end residues are part of each CDR3. Each record gives: J gene, V gene, CDR3 protein.

TRBJ2-4 | TRBV2 | CASRGAGGVNIQYF
TRBJ1-2 | TRBV10-1 | CASSEVRGGHVAYGYTF
TRBJ2-5 | TRBV19 | CASSNPTGGETQYF
TRBJ1-1 | TRBV6-2/TRBV6-3 | CASSYLFVGNTEAFF
TRBJ1-2 | TRBV5-6 | CASSHPGGSYGYTF
TRBJ2-7 | TRBV6-5 | CASSYAGGDYYEQYF
TRBJ2-4 | TRBV2 | CASSEFGLASNIQYF
TRBJ1-1 | TRBV7-3 | CASSPTGWGSGTEAFF
TRBJ2-5 | TRBV28 | CASRLYRGPQETQYF
TRBJ2-5 | TRBV15 | CATSQGGIETQYF
TRBJ1-6 | TRBV11-3 | CASTTRTANSPLHF
TRBJ1-5 | TRBV20-1 | CSALAGASQPQHF
TRBJ1-6 | TRBV7-9 | CASSLREASPLHF
TRBJ2-5 | TRBV6-1 | CASSDPGAQETQYF
TRBJ1-1 | TRBV6-5 | CASSWDGKSNTEAFF
TRBJ1-5 | TRBV19 | CASSIIGRNRQAQPGPQHF
TRBJ2-6 | TRBV6-1 | CASGGNSGANVLTF
TRBJ2-2 | TRBV5-6 | CASSLSILTGTTGELFF
TRBJ1-1 | TRBV6-1 | CASSGTGGTNTEAFF
TRBJ2-7 | TRBV7-8 | CASSPSGTFSYEQYF
TRBJ1-1 | TRBV7-2 | CASSPQLNTEAFF
TRBJ1-2 | TRBV13 | CASSLAEGLVGGYTF
TRBJ1-5 | TRBV2 | CASSEWDNQPQHF
TRBJ2-5 | TRBV6-1 | CASRGTSLGETQYF
TRBJ2-7 | TRBV6-5 | CASGQSMHYEQYF
TRBJ1-5 | TRBV9 | CASSATPGQGPQHF
TRBJ1-5 | TRBV7-9 | CASSSAEGGNQPQHF
TRBJ1-1 | TRBV6-2/TRBV6-3 | CASSPGGRNTEAFF
TRBJ1-1 | TRBV2 | CASSSWGGTEAFF
TRBJ2-2 | TRBV7-9 | CASSLVWGVDTGELFF
TRBJ2-7 | TRBV11-2 | CASRSLQGSAYEQYF
TRBJ1-1 | TRBV12-3/TRBV12-4 | CASRRGQAGGTEAFF
TRBJ2-5 | TRBV28 | CASSSETSGYQETQYF
TRBJ1-1 | TRBV5-1 | CASRLTGPEAFF
TRBJ1-2 | TRBV6-1 | CASSEKRGSGNYGYTF